A single sample is the source of the 2 T cell receptor beta chains below, sequenced in a study of blood T cell repertoires in COVID-19. Only in-frame clones appear in the TCRdb table, and some are missing; sequencing was by immunoSEQ multiplex PCR. This table holds about 59,000 clones, 90% found once. The sequencing input was peripheral blood. The receptors were sampled from a man at least 80 years old with acute or convalescent COVID-19.

The J gene is TRBJ2-2, the V gene TRBV5-6; D is possibly TRBD1 (5 bases). CDR3 size: 15 residues. Germline V gene sequence: CDR1 SGHDT, CDR2 YYEEEE. V lost 2 bases, J lost 1 base, and 9 bases lay in between. CDR3 nucleotide sequence: TGTGCCAGCAGCTTCTGGACAAAGAACACCGGGGAGCTGTTTTTT. Its translation is CASSFWTKNTGELFF. Looking up the rest from reference TRBV5-6 and TRBJ2-2 gives the full variable domain: DAGVTQSPTHLIKTRGQQVTLRCSPKSGHDTVSWYQQALGQGPQFIFQYYEEEERQRGNFPDRFSGHQFPNYSSELNVNALLLGDSALYLCASSFWTKNTGELFFGEGSRLTVL.

The rearrangement uses TRBV27 and TRBJ2-2; unclear D gene. This CDR3 has 14 residues. CDR1 is MNHEY and CDR2 is SMNVEV in the germline V gene (reference sequence). V was cut by 4 bases and J by 5 bases, with 11 bases left in between. CDR3 in amino acids: CASSWAHKTGELFF. CDR3 sequence (DNA): TGTGCCAGCAGTTGGGCACACAAAACCGGGGAGCTGTTTTTT.